This T cell receptor beta chain derives from a study of blood T cell repertoires in COVID-19. Whole-study context: The United States, Italy and Spain were the sources of the acute and convalescent COVID-19 samples. Sample material is recorded as cDNA or gDNA derived from T cells, B-cell-depleted T cells, or PBMCs.

Methods used by the authors: Quantification of nucleated cells was approximated via reference gene primer amplification. Sequenced by immunoSEQ multiplex PCR; TCRdb stores in-frame clones only, minus some. That table supplies the V and J calls and clone size; D and trimming were determined from the DNA. The repertoire holds hundreds of thousands of clones, with approximately 82% as singletons. V was pared by 5 bases and J by 9 bases, with 22 bases of the junction left unmatched. This CDR3 is 18 amino acids long. Germline lookup yields CDR1 MDHEN and CDR2 SYDVKM. The rearrangement links TRBV28 to TRBJ2-1; 7 positions match TRBD2. The TCR sequence derives from a woman older than 75 with acute or convalescent COVID-19. Material: peripheral blood. The CDR3 DNA is TGTGCCAGCAGTCCCCCTTGGGCTACCGCGGGAGTGGTGGGTGAGCAGTTCTTC. This sequence encodes CASSPPWATAGVVGEQFF.